Each of the 31 T cell receptor beta chains below was sequenced from the same sample in a study of cytomegalovirus exposure and HLA in healthy donors. The table came from immunoSEQ multiplex PCR; TCRdb's copy has only in-frame clones and leaves some out. The data hold about 200,000 clones, with 80% to 90% observed a single time. Specimen: PBMCs. These receptors were taken from a woman aged 30 to 39 in good health and CMV-seropositive.

This clone is a singleton in its sample. V and J are TRBV1 and TRBJ2-2; the D segment call TRBD2 is taken from the table without a DNA check. TRBV1 counts as a pseudogene. This CDR3 has 14 amino acids. In nucleotides, the CDR3 is TGCACCAGCAGCCAAGCCGGTCGCACCGGGGAGCTGTTTTTT. Protein sequence: CTSSQAGRTGELFF.

V and J are TRBV5-1 and TRBJ2-1; 9 bases map to TRBD1. Germline V CDR1 and CDR2: SGHRS, YFSETQ. This CDR3 has 15 amino acids. Trimming at V came to 5 bases and at J to 3 bases, leaving 6 bases not matched to a gene. The CDR3 reads CASRDRDRDYNEQFF. The DNA for the CDR3 is TGCGCCAGCAGGGACCGGGACAGGGACTACAATGAGCAGTTCTTC.

This chain uses TRBV5-1 with TRBJ2-3; D is unresolved. CDR1 and CDR2 from the germline V gene are SGHRS and YFSETQ. V lost 0 bases to trimming and J lost 5 bases, with 10 bases between them. The CDR3 is made up of 14 amino acids. As DNA, the CDR3 is TGCGCCAGCAGCTTGGCCCGTCAGGAAGATACGCAGTATTTT. Translating gives CASSLARQEDTQYF.

This chain uses TRBV5-4 with TRBJ1-3; D call uncertain. Trimming shortened V by 4 bases and J by 0 bases, and 11 bases separated the two germline ends. The germline CDR1 and CDR2 sequences are SGHNT and YYREEE (reference sequence). The CDR3 runs 15 residues. The DNA for the CDR3 is TGTGCCAGCAGCATGGACCCGGGCTCTGGAAACACCATATATTTT. Translating gives CASSMDPGSGNTIYF.

The chain has TRBV30 and TRBJ2-2; 9 nucleotides line up with TRBD1. V shed 2 bases and J 7 bases; nucleotides not matched to a gene: 5. The CDR3 sequence is 14 residues long. Germline values: CDR1 GTSNPN, CDR2 SVGIG (reference sequence). CDR3 loop: CAWSYRGRGGELFF. The CDR3 nucleotides are TGTGCCTGGAGTTACAGGGGGCGGGGCGGGGAGCTGTTTTTT.

The rearrangement links TRBV6-1 to TRBJ1-2, with a possible D match to TRBD1 (6 bases). This CDR3 has 14 residues. Germline CDR1 MNHNS, CDR2 SASEGT. Trimming took 7 bases from V and 5 from J, leaving 17 bases between them. CDR3 sequence reads: CASINRETRYGYTF. CDR3 coding DNA: TGTGCCAGCATAAACAGGGAAACTCGGTATGGCTACACCTTC.

J is TRBJ1-5 and V is TRBV2; D possibly corresponds to TRBD1 (5 bases). This CDR3 contains 15 residues. V lost 6 bases to trimming and J lost 0 bases, with 12 bases between them. CDR1 and CDR2 from the germline V gene are SNHLY and FYNNEI. CDR3 DNA sequence: TGTGCCAGCAGCCTGGACACTCATAGCAATCAGCCCCAGCATTTT. This translates into CASSLDTHSNQPQHF.

The rearrangement links TRBV6-1 to TRBJ2-3, with D possibly matching TRBD2 (6 bases). V was cut by 2 bases and J by 2 bases, with 17 bases left in between. Germline CDR1 is MNHNS and CDR2 is SASEGT. CDR3 length: 17 residues. CDR3 residues: CASSERRTNRNTDTQYF. CDR3 bases: TGTGCCAGCAGTGAAAGGAGGACTAACCGAAACACAGATACGCAGTATTTT.

The rearrangement links TRBV7-2 to TRBJ2-5, with 10 bases matching TRBD2. The V segment lost 4 bases and the J segment 5 bases; nucleotides outside the gene matches: 16. Germline lookup yields CDR1 SGHTA and CDR2 FQGNSA. The CDR3 is 18 amino acids. CDR3 loop: CASSSTLLAGGGWETQYF. For the CDR3, the DNA is TGTGCCAGCAGCTCAACCCTATTAGCGGGAGGAGGTTGGGAGACCCAGTACTTC. The full variable domain, in which reference TRBV7-2 and TRBJ2-5 provide the parts outside the CDR3, is GAGVSQSPSNKVTEKGKDVELRCDPISGHTALYWYRQSLGQGLEFLIYFQGNSAPDKSGLPSDRFSAERTGGSVSTLTIQRTQQEDSAVYLCASSSTLLAGGGWETQYFGPGTRLLVL.

This clone has only one observation. The rearrangement links TRBV6-6 to TRBJ2-7; TRBD2 matches at 13 bases. Looked up from germline, CDR1 is MNHNY and CDR2 is SVGAGI (reference sequence). The CDR3 is made up of 15 amino acids. J gave up 3 bases and V 6 bases, and 5 bases lay outside the gene matches. DNA for the CDR3: TGTGCCAGCAGGGGGGGACTAGCGGGAAACTACGAGCAGTACTTC. Its protein is CASRGGLAGNYEQYF.

This clone was seen more than once but under ten times. The chain joins TRBV25-1 to TRBJ1-2, with TRBD1 matching 8 bases. Germline V CDR1 and CDR2: MGHDK, SYGVNS. The CDR3 is 14 amino acids. V gave up 4 bases and J gave up 7 bases; unmatched junction bases: 8. The CDR3 sequence: CASSGRTGFGGYTF. CDR3 coding DNA: TGTGCCAGCAGTGGGAGGACAGGGTTTGGTGGCTACACCTTC.

The chain employs TRBV19 and TRBJ2-7, with TRBD1 matching 8 bases. Looked up from germline, CDR1 is LNHDA and CDR2 is SQIVND (reference sequence). This CDR3 is built from 15 residues. Losses at the gene ends were 6 bases for V and 4 bases for J; bases not matched to a gene: 11. CDR3 DNA: TGTGCCAGTAGCTTGCCCGGACAGGGAAGGTACGAGCAGTACTTC. This sequence encodes CASSLPGQGRYEQYF. Using reference TRBV19 and TRBJ2-7 for the parts outside the CDR3, the full variable domain is DGGITQSPKYLFRKEGQNVTLSCEQNLNHDAMYWYRQDPGQGLRLIYYSQIVNDFQKGDIAEGYSVSREKKESFPLTVTSAQKNPTAFYLCASSLPGQGRYEQYFGPGTRLTVT.

This chain uses TRBV6-1 with TRBJ2-1; maybe TRBD2 (6 bases). The CDR3 spans 17 residues. Germline CDR1 MNHNS, CDR2 SASEGT. V shed 3 bases and J shed 3 bases, with 18 bases lying between them. Here the CDR3 reads CASSDQRWTTLYNEQFF. CDR3 DNA sequence: TGTGCCAGCAGTGACCAACGTTGGACTACACTCTACAATGAGCAGTTCTTC.

The chain couples TRBV11-2 to TRBJ2-5, with TRBD2 matching over 9 bases. Germline CDR1 is SGHAT and CDR2 is FQNNGV. The trim removed 1 base at V and 4 bases at J, leaving 4 bases unmatched. The CDR3 is 15 amino acids. CDR3 loop: CASSLVQLAGETQYF. In DNA form, the CDR3 reads TGTGCCAGCAGCTTAGTACAACTAGCGGGAGAGACCCAGTACTTC.

CDR3 region: CASLQHQETQYF. The CDR3 DNA sequence: TGTGCCAGCTTACAGCATCAAGAGACCCAGTACTTC. The chain combines TRBV7-9 with TRBJ2-5; unclear D gene. V shed 8 bases and J shed 2 bases, with 9 bases lying between them. CDR1 SEHNR and CDR2 FQNEAQ come from the germline V gene (reference sequence). The CDR3 length is 12 residues.

The chain uses TRBV6-6 and TRBJ1-5; D possibly corresponds to TRBD1 (6 bases). The CDR3 is 13 amino acids. Trimming cost V 6 bases and J 4 bases, with 10 bases left between them. The germline V gene has CDR1 MNHNY and CDR2 SVGAGI (reference sequence). In nucleotides, the CDR3 is TGTGCCAGCAGACAGGGAGTAAATCAGCCCCAGCATTTT. Protein: CASRQGVNQPQHF.

This chain uses TRBV5-1 with TRBJ2-3; TRBD1 matches at 7 bases. CDR1 SGHRS and CDR2 YFSETQ come from the germline V gene. CDR3 length equals 15 residues. V shed 4 bases, J shed 6 bases, and the junction held 11 bases outside the gene matches. For the CDR3, the DNA is TGCGCCAGCAGCCAATCAGGACAGGCTATGGATACGCAGTATTTT. Translating gives CASSQSGQAMDTQYF.

The CDR3 sequence is CASSLRHPYEQYF. As DNA, the CDR3 is TGTGCCAGCAGCTTGAGGCACCCCTACGAGCAGTACTTC. The chain uses TRBV11-3 and TRBJ2-7, with D unclear. Germline V gene sequence: CDR1 SGHNT, CDR2 YENEEA. The CDR3 consists of 13 residues. The V end was cut by 3 bases, the J end by 2 bases, with 8 bases between.

The J gene is TRBJ1-2, the V gene TRBV7-3, with TRBD1 matching 7 bases. This CDR3 is 12 amino acids long. Losses at the gene ends were 4 bases for V and 7 bases for J; bases not matched to a gene: 3. CDR1 is SGHTA, CDR2 FQGTGA, per germline. CDR3 coding DNA: TGTGCCAGCAGCTCCCCAGGGGGTGGCTACACCTTC. Amino acid sequence: CASSSPGGGYTF. Complete variable domain (other parts from reference TRBV7-3 and TRBJ1-2): GAGVSQTPSNKVTEKGKYVELRCDPISGHTALYWYRQSLGQGPEFLIYFQGTGAADDSGLPNDRFFAVRPEGSVSTLKIQRTERGDSAVYLCASSSPGGGYTFGSGTRLTVV.

The rearrangement joins TRBV5-1 to TRBJ2-3; 9 bases align to TRBD2. Germline-derived CDR1 and CDR2 are SGHRS and YFSETQ. Germline trimming cut 4 bases from V and 6 bases from J; bases unmatched to any gene: 9. The CDR3 runs 15 residues. The CDR3 spells CASSNGTSSRDTQYF. The DNA of the CDR3 is TGCGCCAGCAGCAATGGGACTAGCAGTAGGGATACGCAGTATTTT.

The V call is TRBV7-6, the J call TRBJ2-7; the match to TRBD1 covers 10 bases. Germline V CDR1 and CDR2: SGHVS, FNYEAQ. The J segment lost 6 bases and the V segment lost 3 bases, leaving 5 bases of the junction unmatched. The CDR3 runs to 14 residues. The CDR3 sequence is CASSFGTGEGEQYF. DNA of the CDR3: TGTGCCAGCAGCTTCGGGACAGGGGAGGGCGAGCAGTACTTC.

This clone was seen once. The V and J genes are TRBV10-3 and TRBJ1-5, with a tentative D call TRBD1 (6 bases). The CDR3 loop spans 17 amino acids. Trimming shortened V by 4 bases and J by 4 bases, and 20 bases separated the two germline ends. Per germline, CDR1 ENHRY and CDR2 SYGVKD. The CDR3 nucleotides are TGTGCCATCAGTGGACGGGAACAGGGATCGGGGAATCAGCCCCAGCATTTT. It translates to CAISGREQGSGNQPQHF.

The chain uses TRBV29-1 and TRBJ2-1; D gene uncertain. The length of the CDR3 is 12 residues. Trimming left V 4 bases short and J 4 bases short, with 8 bases between. Germline V CDR1 and CDR2: SQVTM, ANQGSEA. CDR3 region: CSVGHQYNEQFF. The CDR3, as DNA: TGCAGCGTTGGACACCAATACAATGAGCAGTTCTTC.

This chain connects TRBV28 to TRBJ2-1; no firm D call. There are 15 residues in the CDR3. Trimming shortened V by 5 bases and J by 2 bases, and 13 bases separated the two germline ends. CDR1 and CDR2 from the germline V gene are MDHEN and SYDVKM. CDR3 residues: CASSPAISTYNEQFF. The CDR3 coding sequence is TGTGCCAGCAGTCCCGCTATCTCAACCTACAATGAGCAGTTCTTC.

The V gene is TRBV28, the J gene TRBJ2-1; D remains ambiguous. CDR3 length: 15 residues. Trimming took off 6 bases at V and 0 bases at J, with 12 bases between the two ends. Germline V gene sequence: CDR1 MDHEN, CDR2 SYDVKM. The CDR3 spells CASRYYSTSYNEQFF. In DNA, the CDR3 is TGTGCCAGCAGGTACTACTCAACCTCCTACAATGAGCAGTTCTTC.

V and J are TRBV27 and TRBJ2-3, with 11 bases fitting TRBD1. The CDR3 consists of 15 residues. Germline V CDR1 and CDR2: MNHEY, SMNVEV (reference sequence). With V trimmed by 3 bases and J by 5 bases, 4 bases remained unmatched. The CDR3 sequence is CASSFWGQGVDTQYF. The CDR3 DNA sequence: TGTGCCAGCAGTTTTTGGGGACAGGGGGTAGATACGCAGTATTTT.

This chain joins TRBV6-6 and TRBJ2-7; D possibly corresponds to TRBD1 (5 bases). Germline CDR1 and CDR2: MNHNY and SVGAGI (reference sequence). The CDR3 consists of 15 residues. The ends were cut back, 0 bases at V and 2 bases at J, with 11 bases in the middle. The CDR3 DNA reads as TGTGCCAGCAGTTACTCAGGGGCTGGCACCTACGAGCAGTACTTC. Translation: CASSYSGAGTYEQYF.

Of note for this clone: Other DNA sequences of this sample code for an identical CDR3. This chain connects TRBV28 to TRBJ1-4; no firm D call. CDR1 is MDHEN and CDR2 is SYDVKM in the germline V gene. V was trimmed by 6 bases and J by 5 bases, leaving 4 bases between them. This CDR3 region has 11 residues. As DNA, the CDR3 is TGTGCCAGCAGCTTGAATGAAAAACTGTTTTTT. Translated, it gives CASSLNEKLFF. Full variable domain (rest looked up from reference TRBV28 and TRBJ1-4): DVKVTQSSRYLVKRTGEKVFLECVQDMDHENMFWYRQDPGLGLRLIYFSYDVKMKEKGDIPEGYSVSREKKERFSLILESASTNQTSMYLCASSLNEKLFFGSGTQLSVL.

The chain has TRBV7-2 and TRBJ1-1; the D is unclear. The CDR3 has 13 residues. Trimming removed 1 base at V and 7 bases at J, with 10 bases between. Germline V CDR1 and CDR2: SGHTA, FQGNSA. CDR3 bases: TGTGCCAGCAGCTTAGGTTTTGCAGGTGAAGCTTTCTTT. It translates to CASSLGFAGEAFF.

This clone has only one observation. V is TRBV10-3 and J is TRBJ2-1; 10 nucleotides match TRBD2. J lost 6 bases, V lost 0 bases, and 8 bases had no gene match. Looked up from germline, CDR1 is ENHRY and CDR2 is SYGVKD. This CDR3 comprises 17 residues. The CDR3 bases are TGTGCCATCAGTGAGTCGATCCTAGCGGGAGTCACCAATGAGCAGTTCTTC. Translating gives CAISESILAGVTNEQFF.

V is TRBV28 and J is TRBJ2-7; 11 bases are a match to TRBD2. The CDR3 has 15 residues. Per germline, CDR1 MDHEN and CDR2 SYDVKM. V gave up 6 bases and J gave up 4 bases; unmatched junction bases: 8. CDR3 sequence reads: CASSPLAGGPYEQYF. As DNA, the CDR3 is TGTGCCAGCAGCCCCTTAGCGGGAGGGCCGTACGAGCAGTACTTC.